These T cell receptor beta chains were read from a single sample in a study of PD-1 blockade in classical Hodgkin lymphoma. Profiling relied on immunoSEQ multiplex PCR, and the TCRdb table lists in-frame clones only, not all of them. The sample contains tens of thousands of clones, 66% of which appear only once. Here the sequenced sample was peripheral blood mononuclear cells (PBMCs), taken before the fourth cycle of nivolumab. These receptors were taken from a human donor with classical Hodgkin lymphoma. Both conserved end residues are part of each CDR3. Each record gives: CDR3 DNA, CDR3 protein, V gene, J gene, clone size, D gene. A D gene is named only where the DNA matches it firmly. Size is stated for part of the rows, as once, few or many counts, or as a class when the clone is expanded.

CDR3nt: TGTGCCAGCAGCTTGAGTAGCGGAGAGGAGACCCAGTACTTC
CDR3aa: CASSLSSGEETQYF
v_gene: TRBV5-4
j_gene: TRBJ2-5
abundance: .
d_gene: .

CDR3nt: TGTGCCAGCAGTCCTTTAGCGGGGGGCCAAGAGACCCAGTACTTC
CDR3aa: CASSPLAGGQETQYF
v_gene: TRBV6-5
j_gene: TRBJ2-5
abundance: .
d_gene: TRBD2

CDR3nt: TGCGCCAGCAGCCGAGAGGACCCTGGAAACACCATATATTTT
CDR3aa: CASSREDPGNTIYF
v_gene: TRBV4-3
j_gene: TRBJ1-3
abundance: .
d_gene: .

CDR3nt: TGTGCCAGCAGCCGTACCACCAACGAGCAGTACTTC
CDR3aa: CASSRTTNEQYF
v_gene: TRBV5-5
j_gene: TRBJ2-7
abundance: .
d_gene: .

CDR3nt: TGTGCCAGCAGTTTAATGGGTTTAGCTGGAAACACCATATATTTT
CDR3aa: CASSLMGLAGNTIYF
v_gene: TRBV28
j_gene: TRBJ1-3
abundance: .
d_gene: .

CDR3nt: TGTGCCAGCAGTGCTGACAGGAACACTGAAGCTTTCTTT
CDR3aa: CASSADRNTEAFF
v_gene: TRBV2
j_gene: TRBJ1-1
abundance: .
d_gene: .

CDR3nt: TGTGCCAGCGCTTCCGGGACAGGGGCTTGGTATGGCTACACCTTC
CDR3aa: CASASGTGAWYGYTF
v_gene: TRBV6-5
j_gene: TRBJ1-2
abundance: .
d_gene: TRBD1

CDR3nt: TGTGCCAGCAGCTCCCGGACTAGCGGGGCCTACGAGCAGTACTTC
CDR3aa: CASSSRTSGAYEQYF
v_gene: TRBV7-6
j_gene: TRBJ2-7
abundance: .
d_gene: TRBD2

CDR3nt: TGTGCCAGCTCACCAATGCCCCAGGGCTCCTACGAGCAGTACTTC
CDR3aa: CASSPMPQGSYEQYF
v_gene: TRBV18
j_gene: TRBJ2-7
abundance: .
d_gene: .

CDR3nt: TGTGCCAGCAGCTTAGAGGGACAGGGGATGCCCCAGCATTTT
CDR3aa: CASSLEGQGMPQHF
v_gene: TRBV7-9
j_gene: TRBJ1-5
abundance: .
d_gene: TRBD1

CDR3nt: TGTGCCAGCAGTTACTCGACAGTTAACACCGGGGAGCTGTTTTTT
CDR3aa: CASSYSTVNTGELFF
v_gene: TRBV6-5
j_gene: TRBJ2-2
abundance: .
d_gene: .

CDR3nt: TGTGCCAGCAGATCGGACAGGGCGAACACCGGGGAGCTGTTTTTT
CDR3aa: CASRSDRANTGELFF
v_gene: TRBV7-3
j_gene: TRBJ2-2
abundance: .
d_gene: TRBD1

CDR3nt: TGTGCCAGCAGGGAGACAGCCTTGGGATCTAATGAAAAACTGTTTTTT
CDR3aa: CASRETALGSNEKLFF
v_gene: TRBV27
j_gene: TRBJ1-4
abundance: once
d_gene: .

CDR3nt: TGTGCCAGCAGCTTAGCTGGGGGGGCGTTCAATCAGCCCCAGCATTTT
CDR3aa: CASSLAGGAFNQPQHF
v_gene: TRBV7-2
j_gene: TRBJ1-5
abundance: .
d_gene: .

CDR3nt: TGCAGCGGCGGCGGAGATAATGGCTACACCTTC
CDR3aa: CSGGGDNGYTF
v_gene: TRBV29-1
j_gene: TRBJ1-2
abundance: .
d_gene: .

CDR3nt: TGTGCCAGCAGACAATTTACGGGTTACAATGAGCAGTTCTTC
CDR3aa: CASRQFTGYNEQFF
v_gene: TRBV6-5
j_gene: TRBJ2-1
abundance: .
d_gene: .

CDR3nt: TGTGCCAGCAGCCGAGGGGGTCAATATGGCTACACCTTC
CDR3aa: CASSRGGQYGYTF
v_gene: TRBV14
j_gene: TRBJ1-2
abundance: .
d_gene: .

CDR3nt: TGTGCCAGCACTAGCTCCTATAATTCACCCCTCCACTTT
CDR3aa: CASTSSYNSPLHF
v_gene: TRBV2
j_gene: TRBJ1-6
abundance: .
d_gene: .

CDR3nt: TGTGCCAGTAGCCTCTGGTCACCCAGTACCAATCAGCCCCAGCATTTT
CDR3aa: CASSLWSPSTNQPQHF
v_gene: TRBV19
j_gene: TRBJ1-5
abundance: .
d_gene: .

CDR3nt: TGCGCCAGCAGCTCCCAGTTTGCCGGGGAGCTGTTTTTT
CDR3aa: CASSSQFAGELFF
v_gene: TRBV5-1
j_gene: TRBJ2-2
abundance: .
d_gene: .

CDR3nt: TGTGCCAGTAGTACCCCTAGACAGTTTAGCAATCAGCCCCAGCATTTT
CDR3aa: CASSTPRQFSNQPQHF
v_gene: TRBV19
j_gene: TRBJ1-5
abundance: .
d_gene: .

CDR3nt: TGTGCCTGGGGCCCGGGTGGCGGGGCCTCTACGCTGTACTTC
CDR3aa: CAWGPGGGASTLYF
v_gene: TRBV30
j_gene: TRBJ2-7
abundance: .
d_gene: .

CDR3nt: TGTGCCAGCAGTTTAATAAATGGTTTCGACACCGGGGAGCTGTTTTTT
CDR3aa: CASSLINGFDTGELFF
v_gene: TRBV28
j_gene: TRBJ2-2
abundance: .
d_gene: .

CDR3nt: TGTGCCAGCAGCGTGGGGGTTCTCGAGGGAAACACCATATATTTT
CDR3aa: CASSVGVLEGNTIYF
v_gene: TRBV9
j_gene: TRBJ1-3
abundance: once
d_gene: .

CDR3nt: TGTGCCAGCAGCTTAACGGGTAGACTCGAGTCCTACAATGAGCAGTTCTTC
CDR3aa: CASSLTGRLESYNEQFF
v_gene: TRBV7-3
j_gene: TRBJ2-1
abundance: many
d_gene: .

CDR3nt: TGTGCCAGCAGTTTAGCGAGCTCCTATAATTCACCCCTCCACTTT
CDR3aa: CASSLASSYNSPLHF
v_gene: TRBV28
j_gene: TRBJ1-6
abundance: .
d_gene: .

CDR3nt: TGTGCCAGCAGCGGGACAGGGCTCTATGGCTACACCTTC
CDR3aa: CASSGTGLYGYTF
v_gene: TRBV5-6
j_gene: TRBJ1-2
abundance: .
d_gene: TRBD1

CDR3nt: TGTGCCAGCAGCCTTCGCCCGTTTAGCAATCAGCCCCAGCATTTT
CDR3aa: CASSLRPFSNQPQHF
v_gene: TRBV7-2
j_gene: TRBJ1-5
abundance: .
d_gene: .

CDR3nt: TGTGCCAGCAGCTTAGATGGGACTAGGGCCTACAATGAGCAGTTCTTC
CDR3aa: CASSLDGTRAYNEQFF
v_gene: TRBV11-3
j_gene: TRBJ2-1
abundance: .
d_gene: TRBD2

CDR3nt: TGTGCCAGCCGGAGACAGACGAACACTGAAGCTTTCTTT
CDR3aa: CASRRQTNTEAFF
v_gene: TRBV6-5
j_gene: TRBJ1-1
abundance: few
d_gene: .

CDR3nt: TGCGCCAGCAGCCAAGGACAGGTGGATGAAAAACTGTTTTTT
CDR3aa: CASSQGQVDEKLFF
v_gene: TRBV4-3
j_gene: TRBJ1-4
abundance: .
d_gene: .

CDR3nt: TGCACCAGCAGCCAGGACGGCTATCGGAGCTACGAGCAGTACTTC
CDR3aa: CTSSQDGYRSYEQYF
v_gene: TRBV1
j_gene: TRBJ2-7
abundance: .
d_gene: .

CDR3nt: TGTGCCATCAGTGACCAACAAGGGGATACGCAGTATTTT
CDR3aa: CAISDQQGDTQYF
v_gene: TRBV10-3
j_gene: TRBJ2-3
abundance: once
d_gene: .

CDR3nt: TGTGCCAGCAGCTATTCCGGGACAGGGGCCTACGAGCAGTACTTC
CDR3aa: CASSYSGTGAYEQYF
v_gene: TRBV7-2
j_gene: TRBJ2-7
abundance: .
d_gene: TRBD1

CDR3nt: TGTGCCAGTAGTCCTCTGACCCACTTGAACACTGAAGCTTTCTTT
CDR3aa: CASSPLTHLNTEAFF
v_gene: TRBV19
j_gene: TRBJ1-1
abundance: .
d_gene: .

CDR3nt: TGTGCCAGCAGCCTCCTCGGGAAGGGGCCCTACAATGAGCAGTTCTTC
CDR3aa: CASSLLGKGPYNEQFF
v_gene: TRBV7-9
j_gene: TRBJ2-1
abundance: .
d_gene: .

CDR3nt: TGTGCCATCAGTGGGCTAGCGGGAGGGCCATACGAGCAGTACTTC
CDR3aa: CAISGLAGGPYEQYF
v_gene: TRBV10-3
j_gene: TRBJ2-7
abundance: .
d_gene: TRBD2

CDR3nt: TGTGCCACCCTGGGGCAGGGTTTGAATGGCTACACCTTC
CDR3aa: CATLGQGLNGYTF
v_gene: TRBV6-1
j_gene: TRBJ1-2
abundance: .
d_gene: .

CDR3nt: .
CDR3aa: CASSSSTRSGSQHF
v_gene: TRBV28
j_gene: TRBJ1-5
abundance: few
d_gene: .

CDR3nt: TGTGCCAGCATTGGGACAGGGATGAACACTGAAGCTTTCTTT
CDR3aa: CASIGTGMNTEAFF
v_gene: TRBV6-5
j_gene: TRBJ1-1
abundance: few
d_gene: TRBD1

CDR3nt: TGCGCCAGCAGCTTTAGCGGGGTAAAGGGGAATGAGCAGTTCTTC
CDR3aa: CASSFSGVKGNEQFF
v_gene: TRBV5-1
j_gene: TRBJ2-1
abundance: .
d_gene: TRBD2